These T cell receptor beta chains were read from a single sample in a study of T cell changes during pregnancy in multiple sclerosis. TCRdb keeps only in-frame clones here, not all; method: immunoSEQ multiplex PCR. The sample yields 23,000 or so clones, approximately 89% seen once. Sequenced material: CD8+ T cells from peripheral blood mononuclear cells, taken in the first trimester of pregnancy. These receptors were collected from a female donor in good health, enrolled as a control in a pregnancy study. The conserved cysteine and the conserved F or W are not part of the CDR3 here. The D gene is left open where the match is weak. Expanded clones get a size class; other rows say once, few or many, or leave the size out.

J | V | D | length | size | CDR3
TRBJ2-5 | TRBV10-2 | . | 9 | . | ASGTWETQY
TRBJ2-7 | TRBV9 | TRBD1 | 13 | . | ASSPRGTGSYEQY
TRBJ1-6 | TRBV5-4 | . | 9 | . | ASSRGGPLH
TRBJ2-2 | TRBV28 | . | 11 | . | ASTFAGVGELF
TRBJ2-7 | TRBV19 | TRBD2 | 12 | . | ASSISSGPYEQY
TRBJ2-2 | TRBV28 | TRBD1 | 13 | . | ASSLRDRNTGELF
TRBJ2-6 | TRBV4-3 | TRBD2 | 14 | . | ASSQSSGGGANVLT
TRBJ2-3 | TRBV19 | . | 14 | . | ASSIRRTGPTDTQY
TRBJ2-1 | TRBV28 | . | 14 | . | ASSFERVNSYNEQF
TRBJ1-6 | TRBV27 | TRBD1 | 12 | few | ASSDRVYNSPLH
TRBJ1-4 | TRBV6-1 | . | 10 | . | ASSDLNEKLF